This is a list of T cell receptor beta chains from one sample in a study of blood T cell repertoires in COVID-19. The data were produced by immunoSEQ multiplex PCR, yet TCRdb's version contains in-frame clones alone and is incomplete. The data contain roughly 140,000 clones, 76% of them seen just once; the ten biggest clones take up 3.7%. The sample taken for sequencing was peripheral blood. These receptors all stem from a woman over 75 with acute or convalescent COVID-19. Both conserved end residues are part of each CDR3. The D gene is left open where the match is weak. Only some rows state a clone size, as once, few, many or a class for expanded clones.

CDR3nt | CDR3aa | j_gene | v_gene | abundance | d_gene
TGTGCCAGTAGTGCAGGGGGCGCAGCCGATGGCTACACCTTC | CASSAGGAADGYTF | TRBJ1-2 | TRBV19 | . | TRBD1
TGCGCCAGCAGCCAGGATTCTGAGGTGCCTGGGGCCAACGTCCTGACTTTC | CASSQDSEVPGANVLTF | TRBJ2-6 | TRBV4-3 | . | .
TGTGCCATCAGTGAATCACTGTCTGGAGAGACCCAGTACTTC | CAISESLSGETQYF | TRBJ2-5 | TRBV10-3 | once | .
TGTGCCAGCTCACCATTTCAGGAATTCAATAATTCACCCCTCCACTTT | CASSPFQEFNNSPLHF | TRBJ1-6 | TRBV18 | . | .
TGCGCCAGCTGGGAAAGCGGGAACTATCACAATGAGCAGTTCTTC | CASWESGNYHNEQFF | TRBJ2-1 | TRBV5-1 | . | TRBD2
TGTGCCAGCGTGCCCTGGGCGGGAGTTGGCGAGCAGTACTTC | CASVPWAGVGEQYF | TRBJ2-7 | TRBV5-6 | . | TRBD2
TGTGCCTGGAGTCGAGCGCCGGGAGGTGCCAATCAGCCCCAGCATTTT | CAWSRAPGGANQPQHF | TRBJ1-5 | TRBV30 | . | .
TGCGCCAGCAGCTCCAATTTTGAGCAGTACTTC | CASSSNFEQYF | TRBJ2-7 | TRBV5-1 | . | .
TGTGCCAGCAGCCGTACAGGGACGAGCAATCAGCCCCAGCATTTT | CASSRTGTSNQPQHF | TRBJ1-5 | TRBV7-9 | . | .
TGTGCCAGCAGGAAGACCGGAATGGACACGTCCTATGGCTACACCTTC | CASRKTGMDTSYGYTF | TRBJ1-2 | TRBV4-2 | few | .
TGTGCCAGTAGTAGACAGGGGGCGCGTACCACTGAAGCTTTCTTT | CASSRQGARTTEAFF | TRBJ1-1 | TRBV19 | . | TRBD1
TGTGCCAGCAGTGCTCTTGACATAGCGGGGGCCGACCTAGCCAAAAACATTCAGTACTTC | CASSALDIAGADLAKNIQYF | TRBJ2-4 | TRBV6-1 | . | TRBD2
TGTGCCAGCAGTTCACACAGGGGGCTTGAGCAGTTCTTC | CASSSHRGLEQFF | TRBJ2-1 | TRBV11-2 | . | TRBD1
TGTGCCAGCCTGGGACAGGGGAATAGTCAGCCCCAGCATTTT | CASLGQGNSQPQHF | TRBJ1-5 | TRBV19 | . | TRBD1
TGTGCCAGCAGCCGCGAGGCCGGGGAGCTGTTTTTT | CASSREAGELFF | TRBJ2-2 | TRBV7-9 | . | .
TGTGCCAGCAGCCAACAGAACACTGAAGCTTTCTTT | CASSQQNTEAFF | TRBJ1-1 | TRBV2 | . | .
TGTGCCAGCAGTGAAGTCACAGTTAATCAGCCCCAGCATTTT | CASSEVTVNQPQHF | TRBJ1-5 | TRBV6-1 | . | .
TGTGCCAGCTCACCACCCCCGGCGGGAGGGCGCAATGAGCAGTTCTTC | CASSPPPAGGRNEQFF | TRBJ2-1 | TRBV18 | once | TRBD2
TGTGCCAGCAGCCAATCCGGTGATCAGCCCCAGCATTTT | CASSQSGDQPQHF | TRBJ1-5 | TRBV6-5 | . | .
TGCGCCAGCAGCTTCGAGGTTCCCTCCTACGAGCAGTACTTC | CASSFEVPSYEQYF | TRBJ2-7 | TRBV5-1 | . | .
TGTGCCAGCAGGTTAGGGGGGGCGGGGTACAATGAGCAGTTCTTC | CASRLGGAGYNEQFF | TRBJ2-1 | TRBV5-4 | . | .
TGTGCCAGCAGCCGGAGCTCCTACAATGAGCAGTTCTTC | CASSRSSYNEQFF | TRBJ2-1 | TRBV27 | . | .
TGTGCCAGCAGTAGCGCGGGGAATAGTGTCCTGACTTTC | CASSSAGNSVLTF | TRBJ2-6 | TRBV6-6 | . | .
TGCGCCAGCAGCTCGACCCCGGGACAGGGTAGCGAGCAGTACTTC | CASSSTPGQGSEQYF | TRBJ2-7 | TRBV5-1 | . | TRBD1
TGTGCCAGCAGCCCGCCGGGACTAGCGGGGACAGATACGCAGTATTTT | CASSPPGLAGTDTQYF | TRBJ2-3 | TRBV7-2 | once | TRBD2
TGTGCCAGCAGCTTAGGACAAACCACCGATAATGAAAAACTGTTTTTT | CASSLGQTTDNEKLFF | TRBJ1-4 | TRBV7-2 | once | .
TGTGCCAGCAGCCAAGATCTGCCAGGCGCCCGTGAAGCTTTCTTT | CASSQDLPGAREAFF | TRBJ1-1 | TRBV4-2 | . | .
TGTGCCAGCAGACGGGGACTAGCGGGGGGAAATGAGCAGTTCTTC | CASRRGLAGGNEQFF | TRBJ2-1 | TRBV4-2 | . | TRBD2
TGTGCCAGCAGCCAAGATCGGGCTAGCGGGAGTCAGCAGTACTTC | CASSQDRASGSQQYF | TRBJ2-7 | TRBV4-2 | . | TRBD2
TGTGCCAGTAGTACCTCAAGACAGAACCCATACGAGCAGTACTTC | CASSTSRQNPYEQYF | TRBJ2-7 | TRBV19 | . | .
TGTGCCAGCAGCAAACTGGCAGGGCGATACAATGAGCAGTTCTTC | CASSKLAGRYNEQFF | TRBJ2-1 | TRBV21-1 | . | .
TGTGCCAGCAGTAGCCTAGCGGGGGGTTTCAATGAGCAGTTCTTC | CASSSLAGGFNEQFF | TRBJ2-1 | TRBV7-3 | . | TRBD2
TGCGCCAGCAGCTACCGGGGACTGCCTGGAAACACCATATATTTT | CASSYRGLPGNTIYF | TRBJ1-3 | TRBV5-1 | . | .
TGTGCCAGCAGCTCAGGGGTCCCCACTGAAGCTTTCTTT | CASSSGVPTEAFF | TRBJ1-1 | TRBV7-2 | . | .
TGTGCCAGTAGTCCTCAGGAGGTTTATGGCTACACCTTC | CASSPQEVYGYTF | TRBJ1-2 | TRBV19 | . | .
TGTGCCAGCAGTGAAGATCCCTATATCGAAGCTTTCTTT | CASSEDPYIEAFF | TRBJ1-1 | TRBV6-1 | . | .
TGTGCCAGTAGTCTTCAGACAGGATATAGCAATCAGCCCCAGCATTTT | CASSLQTGYSNQPQHF | TRBJ1-5 | TRBV19 | . | .
TGTGCCATCAGTGAGTCTGTAGCGGGGGGCCGAGTTAGCACAGATACGCAGTATTTT | CAISESVAGGRVSTDTQYF | TRBJ2-3 | TRBV10-3 | . | TRBD2
TGCGCCAGCAGCCAAGGATGGGAGGGGCGAAGTAGCAATCAGCCCCAGCATTTT | CASSQGWEGRSSNQPQHF | TRBJ1-5 | TRBV4-3 | . | .
TGTGCCAGCAGCCTCGGACAGGGCGGTGGCTACACCTTC | CASSLGQGGGYTF | TRBJ1-2 | TRBV7-9 | . | TRBD1
TGCGCCAGCAGCCAAGAGCAGGATCAGCCCCAGCATTTT | CASSQEQDQPQHF | TRBJ1-5 | TRBV4-3 | . | .
TGTGCCAGTCGATCGGGACAGGGTTCCGAGCAGTACTTC | CASRSGQGSEQYF | TRBJ2-7 | TRBV19 | . | TRBD1